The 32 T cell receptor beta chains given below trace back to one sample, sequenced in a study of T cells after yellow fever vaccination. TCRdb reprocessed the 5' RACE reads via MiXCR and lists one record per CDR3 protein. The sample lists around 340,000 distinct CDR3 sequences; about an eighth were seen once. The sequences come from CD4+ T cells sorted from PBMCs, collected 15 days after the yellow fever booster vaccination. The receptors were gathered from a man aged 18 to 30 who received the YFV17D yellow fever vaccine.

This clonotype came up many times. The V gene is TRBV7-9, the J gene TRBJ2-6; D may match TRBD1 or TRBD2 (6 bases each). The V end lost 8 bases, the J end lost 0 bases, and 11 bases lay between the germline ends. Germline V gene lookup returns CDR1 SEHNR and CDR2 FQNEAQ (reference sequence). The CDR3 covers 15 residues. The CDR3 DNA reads TGTGCCAGCCCGTGGGGGGCCTCTGGGGCCAACGTCCTGACTTTC. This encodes CASPWGASGANVLTF.

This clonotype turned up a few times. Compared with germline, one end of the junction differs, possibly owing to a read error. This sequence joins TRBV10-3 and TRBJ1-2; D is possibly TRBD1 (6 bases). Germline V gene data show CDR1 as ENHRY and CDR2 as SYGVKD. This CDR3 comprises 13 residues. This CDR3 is CAISQGYSYGYTF. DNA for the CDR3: TGTGCTATCAGCCAGGGGTATAGCTATGGCTACACCTTC.

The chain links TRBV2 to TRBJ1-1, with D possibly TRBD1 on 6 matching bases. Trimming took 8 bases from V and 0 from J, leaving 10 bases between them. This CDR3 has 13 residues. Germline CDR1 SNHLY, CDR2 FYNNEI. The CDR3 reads CASGGQVNTEAFF. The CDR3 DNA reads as TGTGCCAGCGGGGGCCAGGTGAACACTGAAGCTTTCTTT.

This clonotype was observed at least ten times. Written as DNA, the CDR3 is TGTGCCAGCAGCCTGGCTTTCCAGGGATCAGGTCAGCCCCAGCATTTT. Encoded protein: CASSLAFQGSGQPQHF. The chain employs TRBV4-2 and TRBJ1-5; possibly TRBD1 for D (5 bases). V lost 4 bases and J lost 6, with 19 bases in between. Germline CDR1 reads LGHNA; CDR2 reads YNFKEQ. CDR3 length: 16 amino acids.

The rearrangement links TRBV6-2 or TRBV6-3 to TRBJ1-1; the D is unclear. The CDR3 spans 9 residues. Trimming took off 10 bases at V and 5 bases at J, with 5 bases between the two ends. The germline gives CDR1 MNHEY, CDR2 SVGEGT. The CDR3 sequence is CAIWTEAFF. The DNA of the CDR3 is TGTGCCATCTGGACTGAAGCTTTCTTT.

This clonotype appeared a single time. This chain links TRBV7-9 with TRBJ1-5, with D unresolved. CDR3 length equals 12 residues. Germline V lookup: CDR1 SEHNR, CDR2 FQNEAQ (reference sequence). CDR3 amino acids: CSGQTSNQPQHF. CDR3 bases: TGTAGCGGCCAGACAAGCAATCAGCCCCAGCATTTT.

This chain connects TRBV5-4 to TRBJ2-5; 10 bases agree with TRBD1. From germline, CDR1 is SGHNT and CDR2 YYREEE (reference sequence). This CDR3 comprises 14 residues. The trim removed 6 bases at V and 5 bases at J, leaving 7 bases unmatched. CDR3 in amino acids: CASTKTGGSETQYF. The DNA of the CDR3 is TGTGCCAGCACAAAGACAGGGGGCTCGGAGACCCAGTACTTC.

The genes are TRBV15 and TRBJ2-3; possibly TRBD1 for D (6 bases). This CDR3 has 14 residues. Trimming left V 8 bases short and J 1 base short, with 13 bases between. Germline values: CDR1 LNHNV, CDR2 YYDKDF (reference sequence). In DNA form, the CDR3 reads TGTGCCACCTGTTGGGGGCGCCGCACAGATACGCAGTATTTT. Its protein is CATCWGRRTDTQYF.

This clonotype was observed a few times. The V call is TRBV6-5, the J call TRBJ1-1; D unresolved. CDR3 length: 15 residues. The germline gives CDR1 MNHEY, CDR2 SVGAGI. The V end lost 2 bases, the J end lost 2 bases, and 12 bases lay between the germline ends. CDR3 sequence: CASSYQPGINTEAFF. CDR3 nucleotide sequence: TGTGCCAGCAGTTACCAACCGGGAATTAACACTGAAGCTTTCTTT.

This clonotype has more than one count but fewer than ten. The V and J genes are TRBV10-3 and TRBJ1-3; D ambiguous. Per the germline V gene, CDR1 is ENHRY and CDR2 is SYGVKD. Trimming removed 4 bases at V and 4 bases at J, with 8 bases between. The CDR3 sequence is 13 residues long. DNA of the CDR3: TGTGCCATCAGTGGGCAGCACGGAAACACCATATATTTT. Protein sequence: CAISGQHGNTIYF.

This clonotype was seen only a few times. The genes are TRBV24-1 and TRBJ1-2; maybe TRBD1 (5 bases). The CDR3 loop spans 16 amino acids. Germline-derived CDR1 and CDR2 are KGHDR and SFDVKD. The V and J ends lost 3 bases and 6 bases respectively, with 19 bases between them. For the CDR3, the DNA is TGTGCCACCAGTGATCCAGGGCAAGGGGCTGGTAATGGCTACACCTTC. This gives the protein CATSDPGQGAGNGYTF.

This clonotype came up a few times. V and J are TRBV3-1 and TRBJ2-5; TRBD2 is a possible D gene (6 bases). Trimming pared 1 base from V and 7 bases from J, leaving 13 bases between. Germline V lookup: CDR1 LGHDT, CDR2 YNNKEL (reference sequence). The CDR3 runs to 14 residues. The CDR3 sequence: CASSQVGLKATQYF. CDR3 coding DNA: TGTGCCAGCAGCCAAGTGGGACTCAAAGCGACCCAGTACTTC.

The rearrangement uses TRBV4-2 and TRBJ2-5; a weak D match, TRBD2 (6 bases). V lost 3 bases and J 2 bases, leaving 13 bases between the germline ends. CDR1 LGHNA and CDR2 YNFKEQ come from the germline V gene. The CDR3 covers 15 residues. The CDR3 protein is CASSHGGVVQETQYF. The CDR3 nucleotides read TGTGCCAGCAGCCACGGCGGGGTGGTGCAAGAGACCCAGTACTTC.

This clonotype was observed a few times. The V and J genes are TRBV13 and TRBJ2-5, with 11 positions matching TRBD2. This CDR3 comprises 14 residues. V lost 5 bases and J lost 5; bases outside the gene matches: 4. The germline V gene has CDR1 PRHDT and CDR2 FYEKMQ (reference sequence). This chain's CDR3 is CASSTSSGGETQYF. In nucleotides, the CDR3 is TGTGCCAGCAGCACCTCTAGCGGGGGGGAGACCCAGTACTTC.

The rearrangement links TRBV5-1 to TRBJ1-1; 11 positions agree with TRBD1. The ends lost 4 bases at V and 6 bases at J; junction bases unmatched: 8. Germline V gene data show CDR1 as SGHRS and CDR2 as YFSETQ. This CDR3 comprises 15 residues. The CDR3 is CASSLTGQGAAEAFF. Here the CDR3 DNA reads TGCGCCAGCAGCCTAACCGGACAGGGGGCTGCTGAAGCTTTCTTT.

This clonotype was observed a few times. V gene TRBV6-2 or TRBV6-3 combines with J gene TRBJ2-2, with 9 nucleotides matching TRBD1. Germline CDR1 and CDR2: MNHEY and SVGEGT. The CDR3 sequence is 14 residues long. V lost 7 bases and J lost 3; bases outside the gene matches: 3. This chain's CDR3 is CASNDRGYTGELFF. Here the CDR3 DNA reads TGTGCCAGCAACGACAGGGGGTACACCGGGGAGCTGTTTTTT.

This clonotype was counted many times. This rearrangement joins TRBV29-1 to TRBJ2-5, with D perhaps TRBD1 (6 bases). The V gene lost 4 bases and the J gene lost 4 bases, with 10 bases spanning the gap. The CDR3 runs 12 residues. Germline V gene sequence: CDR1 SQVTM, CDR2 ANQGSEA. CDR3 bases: TGCAGCGTTGGGACAGACCGAGAGACCCAGTACTTC. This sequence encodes CSVGTDRETQYF. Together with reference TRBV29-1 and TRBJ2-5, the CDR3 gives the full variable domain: SAVISQKPSRDICQRGTSLTIQCQVDSQVTMMFWYRQQPGQSLTLIATANQGSEATYESGFVIDKFPISRPNLTFSTLTVSNMSPEDSSIYLCSVGTDRETQYFGPGTRLLVL.

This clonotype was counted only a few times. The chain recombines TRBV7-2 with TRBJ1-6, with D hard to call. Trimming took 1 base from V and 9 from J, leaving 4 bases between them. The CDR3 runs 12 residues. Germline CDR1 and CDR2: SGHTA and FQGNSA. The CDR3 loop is CASSLVRSPLHF. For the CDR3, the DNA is TGTGCCAGCAGCTTAGTTCGTTCACCCCTCCACTTT.

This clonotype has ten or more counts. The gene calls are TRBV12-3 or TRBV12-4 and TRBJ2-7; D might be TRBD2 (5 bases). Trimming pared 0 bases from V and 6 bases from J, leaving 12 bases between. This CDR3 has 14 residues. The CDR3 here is CASSLAGAAGEQYF. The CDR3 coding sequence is TGTGCCAGCAGTTTAGCGGGAGCGGCGGGCGAGCAGTACTTC.

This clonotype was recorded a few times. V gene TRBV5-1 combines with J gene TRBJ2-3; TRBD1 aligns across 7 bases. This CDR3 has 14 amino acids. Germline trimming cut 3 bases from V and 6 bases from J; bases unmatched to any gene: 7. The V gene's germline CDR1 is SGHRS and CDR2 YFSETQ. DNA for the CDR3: TGCGCCAGCAGCTCCTCGACAGGGATGGATACGCAGTATTTT. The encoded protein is CASSSSTGMDTQYF.

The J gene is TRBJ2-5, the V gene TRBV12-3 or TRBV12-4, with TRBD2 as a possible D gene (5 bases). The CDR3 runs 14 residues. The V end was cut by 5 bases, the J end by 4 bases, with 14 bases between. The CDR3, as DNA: TGTGCCAGCAGTCTTCGGGAAATTGCAGAGACCCAGTACTTC. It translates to CASSLREIAETQYF.

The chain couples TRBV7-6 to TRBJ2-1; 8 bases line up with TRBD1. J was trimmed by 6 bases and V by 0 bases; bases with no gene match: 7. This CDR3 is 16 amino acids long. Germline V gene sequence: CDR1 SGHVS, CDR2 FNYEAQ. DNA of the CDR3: TGTGCCAGCAGCTTAGCTCCCCAGGGGGCCATCAATGAGCAGTTCTTC. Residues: CASSLAPQGAINEQFF.

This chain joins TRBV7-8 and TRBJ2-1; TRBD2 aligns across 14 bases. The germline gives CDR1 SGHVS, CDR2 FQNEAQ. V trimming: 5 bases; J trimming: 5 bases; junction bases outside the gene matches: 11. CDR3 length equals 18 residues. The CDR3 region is CASSKIVPGLAGDNEQFF. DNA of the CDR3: TGTGCCAGCAGCAAAATTGTTCCGGGACTAGCGGGGGACAATGAGCAGTTCTTC.

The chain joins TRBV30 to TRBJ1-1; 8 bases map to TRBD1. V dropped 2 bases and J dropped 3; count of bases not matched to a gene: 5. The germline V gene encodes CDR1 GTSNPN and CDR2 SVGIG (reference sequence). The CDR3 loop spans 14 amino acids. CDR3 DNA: TGTGCCTGGAGTCGACAGGGGAGGGACACTGAAGCTTTCTTT. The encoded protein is CAWSRQGRDTEAFF.

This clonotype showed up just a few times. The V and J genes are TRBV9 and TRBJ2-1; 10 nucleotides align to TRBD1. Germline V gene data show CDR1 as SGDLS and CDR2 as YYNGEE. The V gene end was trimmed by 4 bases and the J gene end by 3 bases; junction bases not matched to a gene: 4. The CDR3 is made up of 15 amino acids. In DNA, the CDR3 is TGTGCCAGCAGCCCGGGACAGGGGATCTACAATGAGCAGTTCTTC. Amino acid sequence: CASSPGQGIYNEQFF. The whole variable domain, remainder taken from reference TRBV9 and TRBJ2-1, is DSGVTQTPKHLITATGQRVTLRCSPRSGDLSVYWYQQSLDQGLQFLIQYYNGEERAKGNILERFSAQQFPDLHSELNLSSLELGDSALYFCASSPGQGIYNEQFFGPGTRLTVL.

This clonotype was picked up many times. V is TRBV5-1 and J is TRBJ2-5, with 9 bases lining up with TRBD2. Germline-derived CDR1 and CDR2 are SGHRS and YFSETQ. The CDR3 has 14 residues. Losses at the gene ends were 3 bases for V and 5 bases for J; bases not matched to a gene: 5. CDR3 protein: CASSSTSGAETQYF. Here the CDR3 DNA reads TGCGCCAGCAGCTCGACTAGCGGTGCGGAGACCCAGTACTTC. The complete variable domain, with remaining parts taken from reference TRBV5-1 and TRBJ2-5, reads KAGVTQTPRYLIKTRGQQVTLSCSPISGHRSVSWYQQTPGQGLQFLFEYFSETQRNKGNFPGRFSGRQFSNSRSEMNVSTLELGDSALYLCASSSTSGAETQYFGPGTRLLVL.

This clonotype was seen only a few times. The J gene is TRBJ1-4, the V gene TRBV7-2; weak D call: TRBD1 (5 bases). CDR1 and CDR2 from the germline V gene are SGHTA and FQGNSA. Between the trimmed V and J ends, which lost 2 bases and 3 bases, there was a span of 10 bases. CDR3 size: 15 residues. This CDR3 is CASSLQGTSNEKLFF. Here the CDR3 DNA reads TGTGCCAGCAGCTTACAGGGTACCTCTAATGAAAAACTGTTTTTT.

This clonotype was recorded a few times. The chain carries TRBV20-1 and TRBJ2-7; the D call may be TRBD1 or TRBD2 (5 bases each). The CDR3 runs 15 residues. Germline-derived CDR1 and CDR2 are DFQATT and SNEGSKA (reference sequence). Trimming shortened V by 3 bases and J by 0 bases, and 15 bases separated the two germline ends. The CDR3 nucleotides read TGCAGTGCTAGGCGCCCGGGGCTAAGCTCCTACGAGCAGTACTTC. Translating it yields CSARRPGLSSYEQYF.

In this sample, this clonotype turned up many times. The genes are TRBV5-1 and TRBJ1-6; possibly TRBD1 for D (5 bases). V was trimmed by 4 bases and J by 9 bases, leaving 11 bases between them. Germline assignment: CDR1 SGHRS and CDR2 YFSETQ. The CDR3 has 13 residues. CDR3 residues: CASSVKGASPLHF. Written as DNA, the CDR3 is TGCGCCAGCAGCGTAAAAGGGGCTTCACCCCTCCACTTT.

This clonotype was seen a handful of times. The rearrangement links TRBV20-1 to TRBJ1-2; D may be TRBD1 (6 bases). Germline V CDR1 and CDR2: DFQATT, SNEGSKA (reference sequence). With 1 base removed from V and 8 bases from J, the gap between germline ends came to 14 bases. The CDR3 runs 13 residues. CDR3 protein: CSARGVRGGGYTF. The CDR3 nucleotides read TGCAGTGCTAGAGGTGTCAGGGGAGGAGGCTACACCTTC.

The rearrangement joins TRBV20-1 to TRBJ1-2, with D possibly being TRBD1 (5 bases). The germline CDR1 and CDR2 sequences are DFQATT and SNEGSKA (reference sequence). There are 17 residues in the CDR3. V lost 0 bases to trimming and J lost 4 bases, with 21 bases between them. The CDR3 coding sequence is TGCAGTGCTAGAGATCTTATTAGGGGACTCAAGCCCTATGGCTACACCTTC. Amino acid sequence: CSARDLIRGLKPYGYTF.

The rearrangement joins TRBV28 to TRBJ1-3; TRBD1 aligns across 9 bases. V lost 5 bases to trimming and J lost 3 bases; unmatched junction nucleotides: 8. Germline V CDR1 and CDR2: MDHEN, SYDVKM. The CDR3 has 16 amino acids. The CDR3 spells CASSGFGTGRGNTIYF. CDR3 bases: TGTGCCAGCAGTGGGTTCGGGACAGGGCGTGGAAACACCATATATTTT. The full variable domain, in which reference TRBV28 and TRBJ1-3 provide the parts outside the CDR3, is DVKVTQSSRYLVKRTGEKVFLECVQDMDHENMFWYRQDPGLGLRLIYFSYDVKMKEKGDIPEGYSVSREKKERFSLILESASTNQTSMYLCASSGFGTGRGNTIYFGEGSWLTVV.